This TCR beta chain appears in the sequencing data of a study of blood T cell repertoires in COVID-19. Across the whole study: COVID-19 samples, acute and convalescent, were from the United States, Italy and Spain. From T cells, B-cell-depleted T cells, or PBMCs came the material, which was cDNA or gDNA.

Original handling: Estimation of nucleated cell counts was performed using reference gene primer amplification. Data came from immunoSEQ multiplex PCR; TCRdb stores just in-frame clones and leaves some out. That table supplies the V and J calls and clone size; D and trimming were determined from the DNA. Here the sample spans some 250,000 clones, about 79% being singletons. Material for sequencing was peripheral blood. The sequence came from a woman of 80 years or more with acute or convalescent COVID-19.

CDR3 residues: CASSRRGINEKLFF. The CDR3, as DNA: TGTGCCAGCAGCCGCAGGGGGATCAATGAAAAACTGTTTTTT. The chain links TRBV3-1 (or the pseudogene TRBV3-2) to TRBJ1-4, with TRBD1 identical over 7 bases. The CDR3 has 14 residues. The trim removed 4 bases at V and 5 bases at J, leaving 4 bases unmatched. Germline CDR1 LGHDT, CDR2 YNNKEL (reference sequence).